This is a list of T cell receptor beta chains from one sample in a study of blood T cell repertoires in COVID-19. Libraries were prepared by immunoSEQ multiplex PCR; TCRdb keeps only in-frame clonotypes and omits some of them. The profile covers fewer than 120,000 clones, with just over 75% appearing a single time and approximately 3.9% taken by the ten largest. Input material: peripheral blood. These receptors all come from a woman aged 80 or older with acute or convalescent COVID-19. The CDR3 runs from the conserved cysteine through the conserved F or W.

TRBV28	TRBJ1-2	CASSPGTGGLNGYTF
TRBV7-9	TRBJ2-1	CASSLWRDDNEQFF
TRBV6-5	TRBJ1-2	CASSYWGAGDYGYTF
TRBV12-3/TRBV12-4	TRBJ1-3	CASRREGNTIYF
TRBV29-1	TRBJ1-1	CSVVGQAANTEAFF
TRBV3-1/TRBV3-2	TRBJ2-7	CASRFGQNNEQYF
TRBV3-1/TRBV3-2	TRBJ1-2	CASSQVGANYGYTF
TRBV5-4	TRBJ1-1	CASSLIANTEAFF
TRBV10-2	TRBJ1-2	CASSPSAGEGYTF
TRBV30	TRBJ2-1	CAGKSPQRRQNEQFF
TRBV30	TRBJ1-1	CAWRGQSVTEAFF
TRBV5-1	TRBJ1-1	CASSLVGVGTMNTEAFF
TRBV5-1	TRBJ1-4	CASSLDQYNEKLFF
TRBV6-5	TRBJ2-7	CASSLQGAATYEQYF
TRBV5-8	TRBJ2-3	CASSLGQGGSTDTQYF
TRBV12-5	TRBJ1-1	CASGHRVNEAFF
TRBV21-1	TRBJ2-1	CASSKELWASHSYNEQFF
TRBV28	TRBJ1-1	CASSSPGLNTEAFF
TRBV6-2/TRBV6-3	TRBJ1-2	CASSYGPGQLYGYTF
TRBV14	TRBJ2-1	CASSLLAGLYNEQFF
TRBV4-2	TRBJ1-1	CASSQQTGGINSEAFF
TRBV5-1	TRBJ2-5	CASSLAFLQGRETQYF
TRBV19	TRBJ2-5	CASSINRGETQYF
TRBV6-5	TRBJ1-6	CASSYSIAGGGSPLHF
TRBV29-1	TRBJ2-5	CSVEGQGSSKTQYF
TRBV10-3	TRBJ2-2	CAMNERDTGELFF
TRBV6-6	TRBJ2-7	CASSYLGQGVYEQYF
TRBV30	TRBJ1-6	CAWSVRPGQGAVGLHF
TRBV5-1	TRBJ1-1	CASATLGGNTEAFF
TRBV19	TRBJ2-7	CASSRQGENEQYF
TRBV16	TRBJ1-1	CASSLGQGFVYTEAFF
TRBV2	TRBJ1-5	CASSESRGGQPQHF
TRBV30	TRBJ2-5	CAWGFTGGRETQYF
TRBV27	TRBJ1-2	CASSPTGQANGYTF
TRBV2	TRBJ2-1	CASSWNRGTYSEQFF
TRBV6-6	TRBJ1-6	CASSSRDSNSPLHF
TRBV9	TRBJ1-2	CASSVGLGPGGYTF
TRBV2	TRBJ1-2	CASSEATGQNYGYTF
TRBV19	TRBJ2-7	CATVGAGGTGEQYF
TRBV5-1	TRBJ2-3	CASSFAGETDTQYF
TRBV7-9	TRBJ1-2	CASSLGSGQVGDGYTF
TRBV25-1	TRBJ1-6	CASSEGQFNSPLHF
TRBV7-6	TRBJ2-3	CASSLGLAGDMDTQYF
TRBV5-1	TRBJ1-2	CASSSGYNYGYTF
TRBV2	TRBJ1-2	CASDRNYGYTF
TRBV7-8	TRBJ2-5	CASSLVGGETQYF
TRBV9	TRBJ2-1	CASSEGTFSYNEQFF
TRBV2	TRBJ2-7	CASSPIGTAKPQYF
TRBV5-1	TRBJ1-3	CASSEGQASTGNTIYF
TRBV19	TRBJ1-2	CASSIARVPTGYSGYTF
TRBV18	TRBJ2-1	CASSPGLLLAGSYNEQFF
TRBV4-2	TRBJ2-6	CASSQLTGSGANVLTF
TRBV7-8	TRBJ2-3	CASSLGGASTDTQYF
TRBV11-3	TRBJ2-1	CASSPSGTYNEQFF